This passage covers 13 T cell receptor beta chains from one sample sequenced in a study of graft-versus-host responses after intestinal transplantation. Sequencing was performed with immunoSEQ multiplex PCR; in TCRdb, only in-frame clones are kept and a portion is missing. This sample carries about 85,000 clones, approximately 90% of them seen once, and the ten largest clones take about 8%. Their target antigens are unknown. The sample consisted of unstimulated CD8+ T cells sorted from spleen or lymph node cells, taken before transplant. All receptors derive from a human donor who was the organ donor for an intestinal transplant.

The chain couples TRBV10-2 to TRBJ2-5; TRBD2 agrees at 8 bases. Germline V gene data show CDR1 as WSHSY and CDR2 as SAAADI. CDR3 length equals 14 residues. Unmatched junction bases numbered 8, after V lost 6 bases and J lost 5 bases. In DNA form, the CDR3 reads TGCGCCAGCAGCGGACTAGCCGTGAGGGAGACCCAGTACTTC. It is translated as CASSGLAVRETQYF.

The chain links TRBV9 to TRBJ2-1; 8 bases agree with TRBD2. Germline V CDR1 and CDR2: SGDLS, YYNGEE. The CDR3 length is 18 residues. J was trimmed by 3 bases and V by 4 bases; bases with no gene match: 15. CDR3 loop: CASSYTGGIAADYNEQFF. CDR3 coding DNA: TGTGCCAGCAGCTATACGGGGGGGATAGCGGCCGACTACAATGAGCAGTTCTTC.

This CDR3 reads CASSTSTGIYGYTF. The CDR3 nucleotides are TGTGCCAGCAGTACCTCGACAGGGATATATGGCTACACCTTC. The chain recombines TRBV6-5 with TRBJ1-2; 7 bases map to TRBD1. The CDR3 extends over 14 amino acids. Germline loops: CDR1 MNHEY, CDR2 SVGAGI. The J segment lost 5 bases and the V segment lost 5 bases, leaving 8 bases of the junction unmatched.

The chain joins TRBV28 to TRBJ1-5; D is possibly TRBD1 (6 bases). This CDR3 has 12 residues. Trimming removed 7 bases at V and 7 bases at J, with 11 bases between. The V gene's germline CDR1 is MDHEN and CDR2 SYDVKM. CDR3 region: CASTPGAQPQHF. CDR3 DNA sequence: TGTGCCAGCACTCCGGGGGCCCAGCCCCAGCATTTT.

As DNA, the CDR3 is TGTGCCAGCAGTTACGCGGGAGTTTGGGGTGAGCAGTTCTTC. It yields the protein CASSYAGVWGEQFF. This chain links TRBV6-5 with TRBJ2-1; 7 nucleotides agree with TRBD2. CDR1 is MNHEY, CDR2 SVGAGI, per germline. Losses at the gene ends were 2 bases for V and 9 bases for J; bases not matched to a gene: 7. This CDR3 is 14 amino acids long.

The chain employs TRBV7-9 and TRBJ1-3; a weak D match, TRBD1 (5 bases). Germline V gene data show CDR1 as SEHNR and CDR2 as FQNEAQ (reference sequence). Between the trimmed V and J ends, which lost 5 bases and 2 bases, there was a span of 13 bases. This CDR3 has 15 residues. CDR3 sequence reads: CASSAQRGAGNTIYF. The CDR3 DNA reads TGTGCCAGCAGCGCCCAGCGGGGGGCTGGAAACACCATATATTTT.

The gene calls are TRBV6-5 and TRBJ1-1; D not certain. Trimming stripped 6 bases from V and 4 bases from J, with 15 bases between. This CDR3 is built from 14 residues. Germline-derived CDR1 and CDR2 are MNHEY and SVGAGI. CDR3 nucleotides: TGTGCCAGCAGACCCCGGGCCCCTGGCACTGAAGCTTTCTTT. This gives the protein CASRPRAPGTEAFF.

The chain carries TRBV7-7 and TRBJ2-7; weak D call: TRBD2 (6 bases). V dropped 1 base and J dropped 6 bases, with 10 bases sitting between them. Germline values: CDR1 SSHAT, CDR2 FNYEAQ (reference sequence). CDR3 size: 13 residues. For the CDR3, the DNA is TGTGCCAGCAGCTTAGTAATGGGGGGCGAGCAGTACTTC. It yields the protein CASSLVMGGEQYF.

V gene TRBV6-4 combines with J gene TRBJ2-1; a possible D gene is TRBD1 (6 bases). Germline V gene data show CDR1 as MRHNA and CDR2 as SNTAGT. The germline V and J ends were trimmed by 2 bases and 6 bases, with 17 bases remaining between them. This CDR3 is built from 16 residues. CDR3 nucleotide sequence: TGTGCCAGCAGTGACACACAGGGTAGCGAGGTCAATGAGCAGTTCTTC. Residues: CASSDTQGSEVNEQFF.

This chain joins TRBV11-2 and TRBJ1-1, with 9 bases identical to TRBD1. V lost 5 bases, J lost 1 base, and 5 bases stayed unmatched. The germline gives CDR1 SGHAT, CDR2 FQNNGV. The CDR3 spans 15 residues. This CDR3 is CASSQPGQGNTEAFF. CDR3 in DNA: TGTGCCAGCAGCCAGCCGGGACAGGGGAACACTGAAGCTTTCTTT.

The rearrangement links TRBV28 to TRBJ1-4, with 7 positions matching TRBD1. Per the germline V gene, CDR1 is MDHEN and CDR2 is SYDVKM. Trimming at V came to 1 base and at J to 0 bases, leaving 11 bases not matched to a gene. The CDR3 length is 19 residues. The CDR3 spells CASSLYRITGAATNEKLFF. In nucleotides, the CDR3 is TGTGCCAGCAGTTTATACCGAATAACAGGGGCTGCAACTAATGAAAAACTGTTTTTT. Full variable domain (remainder filled in from reference TRBV28 and TRBJ1-4): DVKVTQSSRYLVKRTGEKVFLECVQDMDHENMFWYRQDPGLGLRLIYFSYDVKMKEKGDIPEGYSVSREKKERFSLILESASTNQTSMYLCASSLYRITGAATNEKLFFGSGTQLSVL.

The V gene is TRBV7-9, the J gene TRBJ2-1, with TRBD2 as a possible D gene (7 bases). Looked up from germline, CDR1 is SEHNR and CDR2 is FQNEAQ (reference sequence). V was trimmed by 6 bases and J by 0 bases, leaving 18 bases between them. There are 17 residues in the CDR3. CDR3 DNA: TGTGCCAGCAGTCCCCCAGGGGCTAGCGGCTCCTACAATGAGCAGTTCTTC. Translated: CASSPPGASGSYNEQFF.

This chain joins TRBV6-5 and TRBJ2-7, with 11 bases that match TRBD1. CDR3 length equals 12 residues. The trim removed 6 bases at V and 6 bases at J, leaving 1 base unmatched. Germline lookup yields CDR1 MNHEY and CDR2 SVGAGI. The CDR3 nucleotides are TGTGCCAGCAGGGGGACAGGGGGCGAGCAGTACTTC. As protein: CASRGTGGEQYF.